A selection of T cell receptor beta chains follows, all from one sample in a study of T cell clones after liver transplantation. The data were produced by immunoSEQ multiplex PCR, yet TCRdb's version contains in-frame clones alone and is incomplete. The table lists tens of thousands of clones, 80% of them singletons. The source was CD4+ T cells from blood, collected 12 months after liver transplant. The receptor set was obtained from a human patient who received a liver transplant. These T cells may partly come from the graft donor. Both conserved end residues are part of each CDR3. D genes are given only for firm matches. Clone size appears in some rows only: once, few, many, or a class for an expanded clone.

clone size: .
J gene: TRBJ2-4
V gene: TRBV13
D gene: .
CDR3 DNA: TGTGCCAGCAGCTTAGAGGGGGGATCGGACATTCAGTACTTC
CDR3 protein: CASSLEGGSDIQYF

clone size: .
J gene: TRBJ1-2
V gene: TRBV27
D gene: .
CDR3 DNA: TGTGCCAGCAGTTTATCGGGTCTTCTTCCCTCCTATGGCTACACCTTC
CDR3 protein: CASSLSGLLPSYGYTF

clone size: .
J gene: TRBJ2-7
V gene: TRBV4-3
D gene: .
CDR3 DNA: TGCGCCAGCAGCCACTACGGGACCGCAGTAAGCGAGCAGTACTTC
CDR3 protein: CASSHYGTAVSEQYF

clone size: .
J gene: TRBJ2-2
V gene: TRBV1
D gene: .
CDR3 DNA: TGCACCAGCAGCCCCACTAGCGGGAGAATCGGGGGGCAACCTACCGGGGAGCTGTTTTTT
CDR3 protein: CTSSPTSGRIGGQPTGELFF

clone size: .
J gene: TRBJ2-1
V gene: TRBV7-2
D gene: .
CDR3 DNA: TGTGCCAGCAGCTTAGCTACTAGACCCCCTGGGCAGTTCTTC
CDR3 protein: CASSLATRPPGQFF

clone size: .
J gene: TRBJ2-1
V gene: TRBV4-2
D gene: .
CDR3 DNA: TGTGCCAGCAGCCAAGCTCGAGGTGGAGGTGAGCAGTTCTTC
CDR3 protein: CASSQARGGGEQFF

clone size: .
J gene: TRBJ2-2
V gene: TRBV11-3
D gene: .
CDR3 DNA: TGTGCCAGCACGGGCCCGACCGGGGAGCTGTTTTTT
CDR3 protein: CASTGPTGELFF

clone size: .
J gene: TRBJ2-6
V gene: TRBV14
D gene: TRBD2
CDR3 DNA: TGTGCCAGCAGCCAATGGGCGGGAGTCAACTCTGGGGCCAACGTCCTGACTTTC
CDR3 protein: CASSQWAGVNSGANVLTF

clone size: .
J gene: TRBJ2-2
V gene: TRBV19
D gene: .
CDR3 DNA: TGTGCCAGTAGAGGGCGCCTGTGGACCGGGGAGCTGTTTTTT
CDR3 protein: CASRGRLWTGELFF

clone size: .
J gene: TRBJ1-4
V gene: TRBV18
D gene: .
CDR3 DNA: TGTGCCAGCTCACCGGCGGGGGCAGAAAAACTGTTTTTT
CDR3 protein: CASSPAGAEKLFF

clone size: .
J gene: TRBJ2-7
V gene: TRBV5-1
D gene: .
CDR3 DNA: TGCGCCAGCAGCCCCCGCGGGGTGGACGAGCAGTACTTC
CDR3 protein: CASSPRGVDEQYF

clone size: .
J gene: TRBJ2-3
V gene: TRBV7-2
D gene: TRBD2
CDR3 DNA: TGTGCCAGCAGAAGAGGCACTAGCGGGGGAGATACGCAGTATTTT
CDR3 protein: CASRRGTSGGDTQYF

clone size: .
J gene: TRBJ2-2
V gene: TRBV7-2
D gene: .
CDR3 DNA: TGTGCCAGCAGCCCGAACCTCAGGAGGGAGCTGTTTTTT
CDR3 protein: CASSPNLRRELFF

clone size: many
J gene: TRBJ2-1
V gene: TRBV5-4
D gene: TRBD2
CDR3 DNA: TGTGCCAGCAGCTTGGGAGGGGCTAGCGGGTACAATGAGCAGTTCTTC
CDR3 protein: CASSLGGASGYNEQFF

clone size: .
J gene: TRBJ1-2
V gene: TRBV28
D gene: .
CDR3 DNA: TGTGCCAGCAGTTTTCGGGACTATGGCTACACCTTC
CDR3 protein: CASSFRDYGYTF

clone size: .
J gene: TRBJ1-2
V gene: TRBV29-1
D gene: TRBD1
CDR3 DNA: TGCAGCGTTATAGGGGGCGATGGCTACACCTTC
CDR3 protein: CSVIGGDGYTF

clone size: .
J gene: TRBJ1-4
V gene: TRBV25-1
D gene: .
CDR3 DNA: TGTGCCAGCAGTGACCCGAAGGGCCCTAATGAAAAACTGTTTTTT
CDR3 protein: CASSDPKGPNEKLFF

clone size: .
J gene: TRBJ2-2
V gene: TRBV6-1
D gene: .
CDR3 DNA: TGTGCCAGCAGGAATAGCGGCTTCGACACCGGGGAGCTGTTTTTT
CDR3 protein: CASRNSGFDTGELFF

clone size: .
J gene: TRBJ2-5
V gene: TRBV27
D gene: TRBD1
CDR3 DNA: TGTGCCAGCAGTCCACGGGACAGGGGAGGAGAGACCCAGTACTTC
CDR3 protein: CASSPRDRGGETQYF

clone size: few
J gene: TRBJ2-7
V gene: TRBV14
D gene: TRBD1
CDR3 DNA: TGTGCCAGCAGCCGACAGGGGGCCCACGAGCAGTACTTC
CDR3 protein: CASSRQGAHEQYF

clone size: once
J gene: TRBJ2-5
V gene: TRBV25-1
D gene: .
CDR3 DNA: TGTGCCAGCAGTGAATATCCAGGGCAAATTGACGAGACCCAGTACTTC
CDR3 protein: CASSEYPGQIDETQYF

clone size: .
J gene: TRBJ2-3
V gene: TRBV10-3
D gene: .
CDR3 DNA: TGTGCCATCTCTAGCAACTCCGCAGATACGCAGTATTTT
CDR3 protein: CAISSNSADTQYF

clone size: .
J gene: TRBJ2-5
V gene: TRBV28
D gene: .
CDR3 DNA: TGTGCCAGCAGCCCTTTAGGAGCGCGCCAAGAGACCCAGTACTTC
CDR3 protein: CASSPLGARQETQYF

clone size: .
J gene: TRBJ2-7
V gene: TRBV11-2
D gene: TRBD1
CDR3 DNA: TGTGCCAGCAGCCCGGACAGGGGGCGAAAGTACTTC
CDR3 protein: CASSPDRGRKYF

clone size: .
J gene: TRBJ2-3
V gene: TRBV5-1
D gene: TRBD2
CDR3 DNA: TGCGCCAGCAGCCTCGCTTTCGTGAGTAGCGGGACCCTCACAGATACGCAGTATTTT
CDR3 protein: CASSLAFVSSGTLTDTQYF

clone size: .
J gene: TRBJ1-4
V gene: TRBV29-1
D gene: .
CDR3 DNA: TGCAGCGTTATTTGGGGGCCAGGCCGAAATGAAAAACTGTTTTTT
CDR3 protein: CSVIWGPGRNEKLFF

clone size: .
J gene: TRBJ2-2
V gene: TRBV11-2
D gene: .
CDR3 DNA: TGTGCCAGCAGTTCTACGAACACCGGGGAGCTGTTTTTT
CDR3 protein: CASSSTNTGELFF

clone size: .
J gene: TRBJ2-1
V gene: TRBV28
D gene: TRBD2
CDR3 DNA: TGTGCCAGCAGTCAAGCGGCCCCTCTAGCTAGCGGATTGTACAATGAGCAGTTCTTC
CDR3 protein: CASSQAAPLASGLYNEQFF

clone size: .
J gene: TRBJ1-2
V gene: TRBV2
D gene: .
CDR3 DNA: TGTGCCAGCAGTGCAAGTGGCGGACAGAGCTATGGCGGCTACACCTTC
CDR3 protein: CASSASGGQSYGGYTF

clone size: .
J gene: TRBJ2-1
V gene: TRBV2
D gene: .
CDR3 DNA: TGTGCCAGCAGTGCTACGGACAGTCACAATGAGCAGTTCTTC
CDR3 protein: CASSATDSHNEQFF

clone size: .
J gene: TRBJ2-1
V gene: TRBV5-1
D gene: .
CDR3 DNA: TGCGCCAGCAGCCCAAACCCACGAGGGGGTTCCTACAATGAGCAGTTCTTC
CDR3 protein: CASSPNPRGGSYNEQFF

clone size: once
J gene: TRBJ2-5
V gene: TRBV9
D gene: TRBD2
CDR3 DNA: TGTGCCAGCAGCGTTGGGGCCCCTAGCGGGAGGCTTGAGACCCAGTACTTC
CDR3 protein: CASSVGAPSGRLETQYF

clone size: .
J gene: TRBJ2-1
V gene: TRBV5-6
D gene: TRBD1
CDR3 DNA: TGTGCCAGCAGCCTTCCCGGGACAGGGCCCTACAATGAGCAGTTCTTC
CDR3 protein: CASSLPGTGPYNEQFF

clone size: .
J gene: TRBJ2-1
V gene: TRBV5-1
D gene: TRBD2
CDR3 DNA: TGCGCCAGCAGCTTGCCAGCGGGAGAAGTTGAGCAGTTCTTC
CDR3 protein: CASSLPAGEVEQFF

clone size: .
J gene: TRBJ2-7
V gene: TRBV14
D gene: TRBD1
CDR3 DNA: TGTGCCAGCAGCCAAGATTTGGACAGGACCTACGAGCAGTACTTC
CDR3 protein: CASSQDLDRTYEQYF